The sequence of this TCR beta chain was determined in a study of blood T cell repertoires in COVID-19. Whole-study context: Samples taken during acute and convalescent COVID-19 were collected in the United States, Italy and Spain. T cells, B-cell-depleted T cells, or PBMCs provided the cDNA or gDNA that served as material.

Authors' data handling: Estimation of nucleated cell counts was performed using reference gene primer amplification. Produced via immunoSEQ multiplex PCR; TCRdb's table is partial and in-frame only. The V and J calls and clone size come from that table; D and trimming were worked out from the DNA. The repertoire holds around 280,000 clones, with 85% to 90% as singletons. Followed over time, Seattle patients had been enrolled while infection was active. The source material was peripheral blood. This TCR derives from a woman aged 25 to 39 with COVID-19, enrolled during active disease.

As DNA, the CDR3 is TGCAGCGACGGGGACACTGAAGCTTTCTTT. This codes for CSDGDTEAFF. The chain carries TRBV29-1 and TRBJ1-1; no definite D call. In germline, CDR1 is SQVTM, CDR2 ANQGSEA. Between the trimmed V and J ends, which lost 7 bases and 3 bases, there was a span of 6 bases. The CDR3 length is 10 residues.